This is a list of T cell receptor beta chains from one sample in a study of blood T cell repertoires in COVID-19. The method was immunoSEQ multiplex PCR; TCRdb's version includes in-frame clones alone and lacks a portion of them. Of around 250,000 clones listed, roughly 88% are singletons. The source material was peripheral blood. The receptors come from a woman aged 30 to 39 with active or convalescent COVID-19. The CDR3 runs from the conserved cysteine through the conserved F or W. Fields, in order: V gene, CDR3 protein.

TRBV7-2 CASSLGGLNYGYTF
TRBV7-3 CASSPGPGLRSSTF
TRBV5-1 CASSAGTGSQETQYF
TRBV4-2 CASSQRAGTPSGNTIYF
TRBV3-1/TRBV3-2 CASSPSDGNTIYF
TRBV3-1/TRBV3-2 CASSQSGGSPLHF
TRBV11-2 CASTLDRGKDEQYF
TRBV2 CASNGGTDTQYF
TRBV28 CASSLSQNYNSPLHF
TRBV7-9 CASSLGARGYTF
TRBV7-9 CASSFFPDSYEQYF
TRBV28 CASRTSGDQETQYF
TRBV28 CASRRTGGTEAFF
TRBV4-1 CASSQKTGVSNQPQHF
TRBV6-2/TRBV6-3 CASSPRGTGELFF
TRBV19 CASSPSEGAWTTEAFF
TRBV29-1 CSVLSNTEAFF
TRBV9 CASSREGSQPQHF
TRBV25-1 CASRQGGRSIQGYTF
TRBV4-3 CASSQAGTSDYEQYF
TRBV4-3 CASSQDRGAGNTIYF
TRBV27 CASSLSTTASYEQYF
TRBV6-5 CASRTGAQQETQYF
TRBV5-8 CASSFRLAADTQYF
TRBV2 CASTLAGYEQYF
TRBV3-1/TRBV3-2 CASSQGGGAGSPLHF
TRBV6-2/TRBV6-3 CASSGNRVYGYTF
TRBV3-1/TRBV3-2 CASSLLGQGNIQYF
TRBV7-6 CASSLVPNAPADTQYF
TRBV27 CASSLLKGMNTEAFF
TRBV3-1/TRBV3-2 CASSQGTGVTGELFF
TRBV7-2 CASSPDSSTDTQYF
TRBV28 CASSRTGPETQYF
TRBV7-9 CASSSTGNSPLHF
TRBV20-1 CSASSTGIQETQYF
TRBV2 CASDEQGALKLEYF
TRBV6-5 CASIQGHSNQPQHF
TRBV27 CASSLSADRGWPPLHF